Listed below are T cell receptor beta chains from one sample, sequenced in a study of cytomegalovirus exposure and HLA in healthy donors. Method: immunoSEQ multiplex PCR; TCRdb's copy keeps in-frame clones and lacks some. This table has some 98,000 clones, around three quarters appearing once. The sample comprised PBMCs. Receptors were obtained from a man aged 40-49 years in good health and CMV-seronegative. Both conserved end residues are part of each CDR3. A D gene is named only where the DNA matches it firmly. Where a row states a size, it is once, few, many or the class of an expanded clone; other rows omit it.

abundance | d_gene | j_gene | v_gene | CDR3aa | CDR3nt
. | . | TRBJ2-3 | TRBV10-3 | CAISPSSTDTQYF | TGTGCCATCAGCCCGTCTAGCACAGATACGCAGTATTTT
few | TRBD1 | TRBJ1-2 | TRBV6-1 | CASRGGQLNYGYTF | TGTGCCAGCAGGGGGGGACAGCTGAACTATGGCTACACCTTC
. | . | TRBJ1-1 | TRBV6-1 | CASSKKDILNTEAFF | TGTGCCAGCAGTAAGAAGGACATATTGAACACTGAAGCTTTCTTT
. | TRBD1 | TRBJ2-7 | TRBV19 | CASSKQDRGVYEQYF | TGTGCCAGTAGTAAACAGGACAGGGGTGTCTACGAGCAGTACTTC
. | . | TRBJ1-2 | TRBV10-3 | CAISAGWDGYTF | TGTGCCATCAGCGCAGGGTGGGATGGCTACACCTTC
once | . | TRBJ2-6 | TRBV23-1 | CASSQPGADSGANVLTF | TGCGCCAGCAGTCAACCAGGGGCTGACTCTGGGGCCAACGTCCTGACTTTC
. | TRBD1 | TRBJ1-5 | TRBV2 | CASSAGLGQGDQPQHF | TGTGCCAGCAGTGCCGGCCTTGGACAGGGGGATCAGCCCCAGCATTTT
. | . | TRBJ2-1 | TRBV29-1 | CSVDGLIPYNEQFF | TGCAGCGTTGATGGGCTTATTCCCTACAATGAGCAGTTCTTC
few | TRBD1 | TRBJ2-7 | TRBV5-4 | CASSYWTGREQYF | TGTGCCAGCAGCTATTGGACAGGGAGGGAGCAGTACTTC
few | . | TRBJ2-3 | TRBV13 | CASSLVVTQSDTQYF | TGTGCCAGCAGCTTAGTCGTCACACAGTCAGATACGCAGTATTTT
. | . | TRBJ2-7 | TRBV5-1 | CASSLGSGIYEQYF | TGCGCCAGCAGCTTGGGATCAGGGATCTACGAGCAGTACTTC
. | . | TRBJ2-7 | TRBV21-1 | CASSKEGAPGSYEQYF | TGTGCCAGCAGCAAAGAGGGGGCTCCTGGCTCCTACGAGCAGTACTTC
. | . | TRBJ2-6 | TRBV28 | CASSLLRGSGANVLTF | TGTGCCAGCAGTTTATTAAGGGGCTCTGGGGCCAACGTCCTGACTTTC
. | TRBD2 | TRBJ2-2 | TRBV29-1 | CSASVAGGGGELFF | TGCAGCGCCTCCGTAGCGGGAGGTGGCGGGGAGCTGTTTTTT
. | TRBD2 | TRBJ2-1 | TRBV11-2 | CASSSPTSGGYNEQFF | TGTGCCAGCAGCTCGCCAACTAGCGGGGGATACAATGAGCAGTTCTTC
. | TRBD2 | TRBJ2-7 | TRBV28 | CASRVTSGTSYEQYF | TGTGCCAGCAGAGTGACTAGCGGGACCTCCTACGAGCAGTACTTC
. | TRBD2 | TRBJ2-3 | TRBV29-1 | CSAGDRKPSGSYGSTDTQYF | TGCAGCGCGGGTGACAGGAAACCCAGCGGGAGTTATGGAAGCACAGATACGCAGTATTTT
. | . | TRBJ1-6 | TRBV5-1 | CASSARTGITNSPLHF | TGCGCCAGCAGCGCGAGAACAGGGATAACTAATTCACCCCTCCACTTT
. | . | TRBJ1-2 | TRBV4-3 | CASSLYRATRQGYTF | TGCGCCAGCAGCCTATACAGGGCTACAAGGCAAGGCTACACCTTC
. | TRBD1 | TRBJ2-1 | TRBV4-1 | CASSPRTGNNEQFF | TGCGCCAGCAGCCCGAGGACAGGCAACAATGAGCAGTTCTTC
. | . | TRBJ2-3 | TRBV6-5 | CASSYGGSTDTQYF | TGTGCCAGCAGTTACGGCGGGAGCACAGATACGCAGTATTTT
. | . | TRBJ1-1 | TRBV18 | CASSPLPVATNTEAFF | TGTGCCAGCTCACCACTGCCCGTGGCAACGAACACTGAAGCTTTCTTT
. | . | TRBJ2-1 | TRBV28 | CASSLSSSYNEQFF | TGTGCCAGCAGTTTGAGTTCCTCCTACAATGAGCAGTTCTTC
. | . | TRBJ2-5 | TRBV7-9 | CASSFIANKETQYF | TGTGCCAGCAGCTTTATTGCAAACAAAGAGACCCAGTACTTC
. | . | TRBJ2-1 | TRBV27 | CASSSFPPSSYNEQFF | TGTGCCAGCAGTTCATTCCCCCCGAGCTCCTACAATGAGCAGTTCTTC
. | . | TRBJ1-4 | TRBV5-1 | CASSSTGGGEKLFF | TGCGCCAGCAGCTCGACAGGTGGGGGAGAAAAACTGTTTTTT
. | . | TRBJ1-1 | TRBV19 | CASSTDGREGTEAFF | TGTGCCAGTAGTACAGACGGACGGGAGGGCACTGAAGCTTTCTTT
. | . | TRBJ2-7 | TRBV7-6 | CASRRQDGSYEQYF | TGTGCCAGCCGTAGACAGGATGGATCCTACGAGCAGTACTTC
once | TRBD1 | TRBJ1-5 | TRBV6-5 | CASSYVAGGNQPQHF | TGTGCCAGCAGTTACGTGGCAGGGGGGAATCAGCCCCAGCATTTT
. | TRBD2 | TRBJ2-2 | TRBV5-5 | CASSLLLAGNTGELFF | TGTGCCAGCAGCTTGTTACTAGCGGGAAACACCGGGGAGCTGTTTTTT
. | . | TRBJ2-3 | TRBV7-2 | CASSPDGGSTDTQYF | TGTGCCAGCAGCCCGGACGGGGGTAGCACAGATACGCAGTATTTT
. | TRBD2 | TRBJ2-3 | TRBV15 | CATSRDGSGRPADTQYF | TGTGCCACCAGCAGAGACGGTAGCGGGAGACCCGCAGATACGCAGTATTTT
. | TRBD1 | TRBJ2-3 | TRBV4-3 | CASSLRQGASDTQYF | TGCGCCAGCAGCCTTCGACAGGGGGCTTCAGATACGCAGTATTTT
. | . | TRBJ1-1 | TRBV7-2 | CASSYTASGSTEAFF | TGTGCCAGCAGCTACACAGCTTCAGGGTCGACTGAAGCTTTCTTT
few | TRBD1 | TRBJ1-4 | TRBV7-9 | CASSTGQDNEKLFF | TGTGCCAGCAGCACGGGACAGGATAATGAAAAACTGTTTTTT
few | TRBD2 | TRBJ2-5 | TRBV25-1 | CASSEPGLGAETQYF | TGTGCCAGCAGTGAACCTGGACTAGGAGCTGAGACCCAGTACTTC
. | TRBD1 | TRBJ2-5 | TRBV7-9 | CASSSLLQGARETQYF | TGTGCCAGCAGTTCCCTACTACAGGGGGCCCGGGAGACCCAGTACTTC
few | . | TRBJ2-1 | TRBV6-6 | CASSYSTSPPGNEQFF | TGTGCCAGCAGTTACTCGACTAGTCCCCCAGGCAATGAGCAGTTCTTC
. | TRBD2 | TRBJ2-1 | TRBV29-1 | CSVDGRAGFDEQFF | TGCAGCGTTGACGGGAGGGCCGGTTTTGATGAGCAGTTCTTC
. | . | TRBJ2-6 | TRBV7-9 | CSSSLAINSGANVLTF | TGTTCCAGCAGCTTAGCAATTAACTCTGGGGCCAACGTCCTGACTTTC
. | TRBD2 | TRBJ2-1 | TRBV7-7 | CASSPGTSGNNEQFF | TGTGCCAGCAGCCCCGGGACTAGCGGGAACAATGAGCAGTTCTTC
. | TRBD2 | TRBJ2-3 | TRBV5-1 | CASSSRLAGGPDTQYF | TGCGCCAGCAGCTCAAGACTAGCGGGGGGCCCAGATACGCAGTATTTT
. | . | TRBJ2-4 | TRBV23-1 | CASTYQDERNIQYF | TGCGCCAGCACGTATCAGGATGAGAGAAACATTCAGTACTTC
. | . | TRBJ2-2 | TRBV11-2 | CASRTTRTRPNTGELFF | TGTGCCAGCAGAACGACTAGGACCCGCCCGAACACCGGGGAGCTGTTTTTT
few | TRBD2 | TRBJ2-3 | TRBV7-3 | CASSLRTGGPPDTQYF | TGTGCCAGCAGCTTACGAACGGGGGGGCCCCCAGATACGCAGTATTTT
few | . | TRBJ2-3 | TRBV29-1 | CSVKTSTDTQYF | TGCAGCGTTAAGACTAGCACAGATACGCAGTATTTT
. | TRBD2 | TRBJ2-1 | TRBV5-1 | CASSLQGLAGGPNEQFF | TGCGCCAGCAGCCTCCAAGGACTAGCGGGAGGGCCCAATGAGCAGTTCTTC
few | TRBD2 | TRBJ2-1 | TRBV25-1 | CASNGPRGGTYNEQFF | TGTGCCAGCAACGGACCCCGGGGGGGGACCTACAATGAGCAGTTCTTC
. | TRBD1 | TRBJ2-7 | TRBV15 | CATSRGTGVDEQYF | TGTGCCACCAGCCGTGGGACAGGGGTGGATGAGCAGTACTTC
. | TRBD2 | TRBJ2-5 | TRBV9 | CASSSNVASGGRQETQYF | TGTGCCAGCAGCTCCAATGTGGCTAGCGGGGGGAGACAAGAGACCCAGTACTTC